The subject of this entry is one TCR beta chain. The antigen is unknown. The sample comes from a study of T cell repertoires in cytomegalovirus infection. TCRdb re-called the reads with MiXCR, one entry per CDR3 protein. Of fewer than 25,000 distinct CDR3 sequences in the sample, 20% to 25% were seen once. The sample here was CD8+ T cells from cultured PBMCs, taken from culture after CMV antigen stimulation. This clonotype was obtained from a human donor in good health (CMV status not recorded). Some clones in this sample may be carry-over from other donors' samples.

The DNA for the CDR3 is TGTGCCAGCAGTTTATCGGGGTCGGGGGTGGCAGATACGCAGTATTTT. Translated: CASSLSGSGVADTQYF. This chain connects TRBV12-3 or TRBV12-4 to TRBJ2-3; D is possibly TRBD2 (6 bases). This CDR3 contains 16 residues. Trimming shortened V by 2 bases and J by 4 bases, and 16 bases separated the two germline ends.